The clone carrying this T cell receptor (beta chain) was counted a few times. Its specificity is unknown. Arm-PCR of CDR3 regions and iRepertoire HTBI primers were used to build TCR beta libraries. MiXCR, run by TCRdb on the multiplex PCR reads, gives a single entry per CDR3 protein. The table includes under 450,000 distinct CDR3 sequences, roughly 24% detected once. The CDR3 has 14 amino acids. V was clipped by 6 bases and J by 4 bases; unmatched bases: 4. CDR1 and CDR2 from the germline V gene are SNHLY and FYNNEI. These data originate in a study of regulatory T cells in long-lasting Graves disease. As for time point: persistent/refractory GD, antithyroid drugs over 5 years with positive TRAb. The TCR library was made from RNA that had been extracted from PBMCs in TRIzol. The study's findings and limits: Persistent patients shared thousands of public clonotypes among themselves. Newly diagnosed patients shared fewer, at roughly 1,000. Persistent disease exhibited a predilection for TRBV28, TRBJ1-2 and TRBJ2-5.

The chain links TRBV2 to TRBJ2-1; 9 bases fit TRBD2. This receptor was identified in a middle-aged woman with Graves disease. The material was peripheral blood mononuclear cells (PBMCs), obtained when the disease was refractory, from a patient treated with antithyroid drugs. The CDR3 coding sequence is TGTGCCAGCAGAGATGGACTAGCGTACAATGAGCAGTTCTTC. This encodes CASRDGLAYNEQFF. The whole variable domain, remainder taken from reference TRBV2 and TRBJ2-1, is EPEVTQTPSHQVTQMGQEVILRCVPISNHLYFYWYRQILGQKVEFLVSFYNNEISEKSEIFDDQFSVERPDGSNFTLKIRSTKLEDSAMYFCASRDGLAYNEQFFGPGTRLTVL.